This entry describes one T cell receptor beta chain. No antigen is known for it. The data are from a study of cytomegalovirus exposure and HLA in healthy donors. Study outcomes and limitations: Researchers counted approximately 160 TCR beta chains as cytomegalovirus-associated.

In the PCR, 60 Vbeta and 13 Jbeta primers were used. As processed by the authors: The count from a later analysis was 79 million or so unique TCR beta chains, some 12 million of them shared. Data came from immunoSEQ multiplex PCR; TCRdb stores just in-frame clones and leaves some out. The V and J calls and clone size are taken from that table; D and trimming were inferred from the DNA. The data contain some 160,000 clones, roughly 70% of them singletons. With 4 bases clipped from V and 3 bases from J, the junction kept 10 bases outside the gene matches. This CDR3 spans 17 amino acids. Germline V gives CDR1 MNHNS, CDR2 SASEGT.

Source material: PBMCs. This chain joins TRBV6-1 and TRBJ2-5; TRBD2 agrees at 11 bases. This TCR was recovered from a woman aged 18-30 years in good health and CMV-seropositive. The DNA of the CDR3 is TGTGCCAGCAGTGCTCGACTAGCGGGGCCTAATAAAGAGACCCAGTACTTC. Its translation is CASSARLAGPNKETQYF.